The 23 T cell receptor beta chains in this list originate from one sample, sequenced in a study of CD8 T cells in Susac syndrome. 0.5 to 1 ug RNA was reverse transcribed with random hexamers. From the immunoSEQ multiplex PCR reads, TCRdb called clonotypes with MiXCR, one entry per CDR3 protein. This table holds a few hundred thousand distinct CDR3 sequences, 65% to 90% found once. The sample consisted of CD8+ T cells from PBMCs. These receptors were collected from a human donor with multiple sclerosis.

The CDR3 sequence is CASSYDGNTEAFF. Written as DNA, the CDR3 is TGTGCCAGCAGCTACGACGGGAACACTGAAGCTTTCTTT. The chain links TRBV5-6 to TRBJ1-1, with D hard to call. The ends were cut back, 3 bases at V and 1 base at J, with 7 bases in the middle. This CDR3 is built from 13 residues. Germline CDR1 is SGHDT and CDR2 is YYEEEE. Full variable domain (missing parts from reference TRBV5-6 and TRBJ1-1): DAGVTQSPTHLIKTRGQQVTLRCSPKSGHDTVSWYQQALGQGPQFIFQYYEEEERQRGNFPDRFSGHQFPNYSSELNVNALLLGDSALYLCASSYDGNTEAFFGQGTRLTVV.

The chain joins TRBV2 to TRBJ1-1; 9 bases align to TRBD1. The CDR3 extends over 15 amino acids. Germline CDR1 SNHLY, CDR2 FYNNEI. V shed 3 bases and J 3 bases; nucleotides not matched to a gene: 5. CDR3 nucleotides: TGTGCCAGCAGTGACTACAGGGGGCCGGACACTGAAGCTTTCTTT. Protein sequence: CASSDYRGPDTEAFF.

In DNA form, the CDR3 reads TGTGCCAGCAGACCTGGACAGGGGGACACTGAAGCTTTCTTT. Its translation is CASRPGQGDTEAFF. The gene calls are TRBV7-9 and TRBJ1-1; TRBD1 matches at 10 bases. Germline V gene sequence: CDR1 SEHNR, CDR2 FQNEAQ (reference sequence). CDR3 length: 14 residues. V trimming: 6 bases; J trimming: 3 bases; junction bases outside the gene matches: 4.

This chain links TRBV7-9 with TRBJ1-1, with no clear D. Germline values: CDR1 SEHNR, CDR2 FQNEAQ (reference sequence). The V and J ends lost 1 base and 4 bases respectively, with 10 bases between them. CDR3 size: 14 residues. CDR3 residues: CASSLVGSRTEAFF. The CDR3 nucleotides read TGTGCCAGCAGCTTAGTGGGGTCGCGCACTGAAGCTTTCTTT.

In this sample, this clonotype turned up once. At one end, the junction sequence differs from germline, possibly due to a read error. The CDR3 nucleotides are TGTGCCAGCAGCGAAGAGGCTTGGAGAACAGATACGCAGTATTTT. This translates into CASSEEAWRTDTQYF. The V and J genes are TRBV3-1 and TRBJ2-3, with no clear D. The CDR3 runs to 15 residues. Germline CDR1 and CDR2: LGHDT and YNNKEL (reference sequence).

This chain uses TRBV28 with TRBJ2-7; D is undetermined. The CDR3 contains 14 residues. V lost 8 bases and J 0 bases, leaving 14 bases between the germline ends. Per germline, CDR1 MDHEN and CDR2 SYDVKM. CDR3 sequence: CASGLTRASYEQYF. The CDR3 DNA reads TGTGCCAGCGGTCTTACTCGGGCCTCCTACGAGCAGTACTTC.

This rearrangement joins TRBV21-1 to TRBJ2-1; TRBD2 is the table's D call and was not checked against the DNA. TRBV21-1 is tagged as a pseudogene. This CDR3 has 16 amino acids. The CDR3 sequence is CASSIPGTSGSNEQFF. CDR3 in DNA: TGTGCCAGCAGCATCCCCGGGACTAGCGGGAGTAATGAGCAGTTCTTC.

This chain connects TRBV30 to TRBJ2-1; 11 bases line up with TRBD2. Trimming at V came to 4 bases and at J to 9 bases, leaving 8 bases not matched to a gene. The CDR3 loop spans 14 amino acids. Germline V gene lookup returns CDR1 GTSNPN and CDR2 SVGIG (reference sequence). CDR3 loop: CAWIAGGLWGEQFF. CDR3 bases: TGTGCCTGGATAGCGGGAGGGCTATGGGGTGAGCAGTTCTTC. The full variable domain, completed using reference TRBV30 and TRBJ2-1, is SQTIHQWPATLVQPVGSPLSLECTVEGTSNPNLYWYRQAAGRGLQLLFYSVGIGQISSEVPQNLSASRPQDRQFILSSKKLLLSDSGFYLCAWIAGGLWGEQFFGPGTRLTVL.

V gene TRBV2 combines with J gene TRBJ2-7; 7 nucleotides match TRBD2. Unmatched junction bases numbered 6, after V lost 11 bases and J lost 2 bases. The CDR3 covers 12 residues. CDR1 SNHLY and CDR2 FYNNEI come from the germline V gene. The CDR3 loop reads CAHGGGAYEQYF. In nucleotides, the CDR3 is TGTGCCCATGGGGGGGGAGCCTACGAGCAGTACTTC.

V and J are TRBV9 and TRBJ2-1, with 8 bases identical to TRBD1. The trim removed 3 bases at V and 4 bases at J, leaving 3 bases unmatched. Germline CDR1 SGDLS, CDR2 YYNGEE. This CDR3 spans 14 amino acids. The CDR3 spells CASSETGGYNEQFF. In nucleotides, the CDR3 is TGTGCCAGCAGCGAAACAGGGGGGTACAATGAGCAGTTCTTC.

This chain joins TRBV11-2 and TRBJ1-2, with D perhaps matching TRBD1 (5 bases). CDR1 is SGHAT, CDR2 FQNNGV, per germline. Trimming removed 2 bases from V and 7 bases from J, with 17 bases in between. The length of the CDR3 is 15 residues. CDR3 sequence (DNA): TGTGCCAGCAGCTTATCGGGGTTCAGGGTCAGTGGCTACACCTTC. This sequence encodes CASSLSGFRVSGYTF.

The chain combines TRBV27 with TRBJ2-4, with D possibly TRBD1 on 7 matching bases. The CDR3 covers 17 residues. Between the trimmed V and J ends, which lost 8 bases and 8 bases, there was a span of 28 bases. Germline V lookup: CDR1 MNHEY, CDR2 SMNVEV (reference sequence). The CDR3 nucleotides are TGTGCCAGCGCCTTCTTAGGCCCCGAAGGAGGGGGCCACATTCAGTACTTC. This encodes CASAFLGPEGGGHIQYF.

The chain recombines TRBV7-6 with TRBJ2-6, with no clear D. Per the germline V gene, CDR1 is SGHVS and CDR2 is FNYEAQ. The V end was cut by 11 bases, the J end by 0 bases, with 20 bases between. CDR3 length: 17 amino acids. Written as DNA, the CDR3 is TGTGCCTCACAAGGTGGGCTGACTCTCTCTGGGGCCAACGTCCTGACTTTC. Translation gives CASQGGLTLSGANVLTF.

The rearrangement uses TRBV4-1 and TRBJ2-1; the match to TRBD2 covers 11 bases. CDR1 is MGHRA, CDR2 YSYEKL, per germline. The V and J ends lost 1 base and 7 bases, in that order; junction bases with no gene match: 12. The CDR3 totals 18 residues. CDR3: CASSQAPPTSGILNEQFF. In DNA, the CDR3 is TGCGCCAGCAGCCAAGCCCCTCCGACTAGCGGGATCTTAAATGAGCAGTTCTTC.

This clonotype was detected a few times. The chain has TRBV7-3 and TRBJ1-1; maybe TRBD1 (5 bases). CDR1 and CDR2 from the germline V gene are SGHTA and FQGTGA. This CDR3 is 16 amino acids long. V shed 0 bases and J shed 3 bases, with 14 bases lying between them. This CDR3 reads CASSLTGGGWDTEAFF. The DNA of the CDR3 is TGTGCCAGCAGCTTAACTGGGGGTGGCTGGGACACTGAAGCTTTCTTT.

The V call is TRBV10-3, the J call TRBJ1-2; D remains ambiguous. Between the trimmed V and J ends, which lost 4 bases and 6 bases, there was a span of 15 bases. The CDR3 runs to 14 residues. CDR1 is ENHRY and CDR2 is SYGVKD in the germline V gene. The CDR3 coding sequence is TGTGCCATCAGTGTTCGACCGGGAGCCGATGGCTACACCTTC. It encodes CAISVRPGADGYTF.

V usage is TRBV4-1 and J usage is TRBJ2-7; D is ambiguous. The CDR3 is 14 amino acids. Germline V gives CDR1 MGHRA, CDR2 YSYEKL. Trimming took 4 bases from V and 1 from J, leaving 11 bases between them. The DNA for the CDR3 is TGCGCCAGCAGCCGAGGAGTAGATTCCTACGAGCAGTACTTC. This encodes CASSRGVDSYEQYF.

This clonotype was detected only a few times. This rearrangement joins TRBV4-1 to TRBJ2-7; 11 nucleotides match TRBD2. The CDR3 sequence is 16 residues long. V was pared by 4 bases and J by 9 bases, with 14 bases of the junction left unmatched. Germline V lookup: CDR1 MGHRA, CDR2 YSYEKL. Here the CDR3 DNA reads TGCGCCAGCAGCCCCAAACTAGCGGGAGTCCTCCGGGGGCAGTACTTC. Translation gives CASSPKLAGVLRGQYF.

A single count supports this clonotype. V is TRBV12-5 and J is TRBJ2-1; no clear D gene. CDR1 is LGHNT and CDR2 is FRNRAP in the germline V gene. The CDR3 contains 17 residues. V dropped 2 bases and J dropped 8 bases, with 22 bases sitting between them. The CDR3 sequence: CASGLYIGGPPGHEQFF. The CDR3 coding sequence is TGTGCTAGTGGTTTGTATATAGGCGGACCGCCGGGCCATGAGCAGTTCTTC.

The chain recombines TRBV29-1 with TRBJ1-1, with 7 bases lining up with TRBD1. CDR1 and CDR2 (germline): SQVTM, ANQGSEA. V lost 7 bases and J lost 0; bases outside the gene matches: 5. This CDR3 comprises 13 residues. The CDR3 protein is CSGAGGLNTEAFF. The CDR3 DNA is TGCAGCGGAGCAGGGGGACTGAACACTGAAGCTTTCTTT.

This clonotype has only a few counts. The V call is TRBV14, the J call TRBJ2-1; 14 nucleotides line up with TRBD2. J was trimmed by 10 bases and V by 2 bases; bases with no gene match: 7. CDR1 and CDR2 from the germline V gene are SGHDN and FVKESK. This CDR3 contains 16 residues. CDR3 bases: TGTGCCAGCAGCCAATGGGGGACTAGCGGGAGCCTGGAGCAGTTCTTC. Its translation is CASSQWGTSGSLEQFF.

The chain recombines TRBV7-9 with TRBJ1-4; 7 bases agree with TRBD1. Trimming removed 2 bases from V and 7 bases from J; junction bases left unmatched: 1. Per the germline V gene, CDR1 is SEHNR and CDR2 is FQNEAQ (reference sequence). The CDR3 extends over 13 amino acids. The CDR3 coding sequence is TGTGCCAGCAGCTTAACAGGGGCTGAAAAACTGTTTTTT. It is translated as CASSLTGAEKLFF.

V gene TRBV6-2 or TRBV6-3 combines with J gene TRBJ1-5; 7 bases line up with TRBD1. The CDR3 covers 14 residues. Germline V CDR1 and CDR2: MNHEY, SVGEGT. V gave up 7 bases and J gave up 3 bases; unmatched junction bases: 6. CDR3 in amino acids: CASTLTGFNQPQHF. The CDR3 DNA reads TGTGCCAGCACACTGACAGGGTTCAATCAGCCCCAGCATTTT.